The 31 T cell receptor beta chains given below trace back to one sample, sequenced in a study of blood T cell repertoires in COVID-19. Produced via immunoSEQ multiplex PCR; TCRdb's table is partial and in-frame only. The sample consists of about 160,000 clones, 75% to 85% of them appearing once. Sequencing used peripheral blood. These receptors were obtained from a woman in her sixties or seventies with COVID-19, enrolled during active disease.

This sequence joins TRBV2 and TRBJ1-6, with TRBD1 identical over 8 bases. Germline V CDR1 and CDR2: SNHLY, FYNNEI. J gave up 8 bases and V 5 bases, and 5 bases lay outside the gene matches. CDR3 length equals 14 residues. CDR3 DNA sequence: TGTGCCAGCAGTTTTGGACAGGGAGATTCACCCCTCCACTTT. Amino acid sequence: CASSFGQGDSPLHF. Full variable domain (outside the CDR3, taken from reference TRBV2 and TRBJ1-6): EPEVTQTPSHQVTQMGQEVILRCVPISNHLYFYWYRQILGQKVEFLVSFYNNEISEKSEIFDDQFSVERPDGSNFTLKIRSTKLEDSAMYFCASSFGQGDSPLHFGNGTRLTVT.

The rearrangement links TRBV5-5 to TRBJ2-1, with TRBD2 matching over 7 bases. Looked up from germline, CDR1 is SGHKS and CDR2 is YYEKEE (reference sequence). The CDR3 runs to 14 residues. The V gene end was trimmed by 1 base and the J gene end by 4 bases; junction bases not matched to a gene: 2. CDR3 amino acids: CASSLRGVYNEQFF. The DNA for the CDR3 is TGTGCCAGCAGCTTGCGGGGGGTTTACAATGAGCAGTTCTTC.

The CDR3 loop is CASSVEPRETQYF. The CDR3 DNA reads as TGTGCCAGCAGCGTAGAACCACGGGAGACCCAGTACTTC. The chain joins TRBV9 to TRBJ2-5, with D hard to call. The germline V and J ends were trimmed by 0 bases and 5 bases, with 8 bases remaining between them. The CDR3 runs 13 residues. In germline, CDR1 is SGDLS, CDR2 YYNGEE.

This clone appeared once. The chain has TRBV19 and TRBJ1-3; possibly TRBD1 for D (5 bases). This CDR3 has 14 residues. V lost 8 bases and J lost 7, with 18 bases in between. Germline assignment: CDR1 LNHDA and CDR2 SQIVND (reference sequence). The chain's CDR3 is CASDAGLGLNTIYF. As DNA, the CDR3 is TGTGCCAGTGACGCCGGGCTGGGGCTTAACACCATATATTTT.

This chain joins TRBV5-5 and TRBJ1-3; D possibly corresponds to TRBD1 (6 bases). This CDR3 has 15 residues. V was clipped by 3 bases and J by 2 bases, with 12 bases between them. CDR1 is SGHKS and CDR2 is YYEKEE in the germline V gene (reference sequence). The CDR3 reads CASSSARGTGNTIYF. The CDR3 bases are TGTGCCAGCAGCTCAGCCAGGGGTACTGGAAACACCATATATTTT.

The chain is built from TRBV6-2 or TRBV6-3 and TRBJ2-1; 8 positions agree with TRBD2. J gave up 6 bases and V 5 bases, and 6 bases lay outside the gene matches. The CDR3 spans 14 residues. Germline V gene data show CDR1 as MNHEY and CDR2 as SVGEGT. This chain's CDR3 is CASSPLRGGNEQFF. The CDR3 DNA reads TGTGCCAGCAGTCCCCTCCGGGGGGGCAATGAGCAGTTCTTC.

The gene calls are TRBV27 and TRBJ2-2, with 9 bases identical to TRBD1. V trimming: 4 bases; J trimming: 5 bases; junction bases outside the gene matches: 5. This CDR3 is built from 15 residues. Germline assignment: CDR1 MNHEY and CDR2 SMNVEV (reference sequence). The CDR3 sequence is CASSSGQGKTGELFF. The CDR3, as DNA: TGTGCCAGCAGTTCAGGACAGGGGAAGACCGGGGAGCTGTTTTTT.

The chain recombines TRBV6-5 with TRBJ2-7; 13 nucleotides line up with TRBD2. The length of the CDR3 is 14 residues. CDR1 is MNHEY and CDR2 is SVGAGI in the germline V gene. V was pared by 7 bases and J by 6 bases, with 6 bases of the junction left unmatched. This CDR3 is CASTGTSGIGEQYF. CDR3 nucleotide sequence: TGTGCCAGCACAGGGACTAGCGGGATCGGCGAGCAGTACTTC.

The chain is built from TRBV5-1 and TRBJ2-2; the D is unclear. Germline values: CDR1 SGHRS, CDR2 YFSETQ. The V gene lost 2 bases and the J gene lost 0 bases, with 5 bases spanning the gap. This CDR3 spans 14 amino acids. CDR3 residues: CASSLAPNTGELFF. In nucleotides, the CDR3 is TGCGCCAGCAGCTTAGCCCCGAACACCGGGGAGCTGTTTTTT.

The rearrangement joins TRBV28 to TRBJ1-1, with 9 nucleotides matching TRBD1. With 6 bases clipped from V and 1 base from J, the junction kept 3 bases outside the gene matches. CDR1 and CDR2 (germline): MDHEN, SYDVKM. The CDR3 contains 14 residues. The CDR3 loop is CASRLGQGNTEAFF. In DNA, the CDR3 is TGTGCCAGCAGGTTGGGACAGGGGAACACTGAAGCTTTCTTT.

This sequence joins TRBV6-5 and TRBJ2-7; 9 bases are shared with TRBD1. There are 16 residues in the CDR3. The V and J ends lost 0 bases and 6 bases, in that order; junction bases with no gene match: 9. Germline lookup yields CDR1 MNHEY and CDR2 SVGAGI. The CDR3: CASSYSGQGRMSEQYF. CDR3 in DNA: TGTGCCAGCAGTTACTCCGGACAGGGGCGGATGTCCGAGCAGTACTTC.

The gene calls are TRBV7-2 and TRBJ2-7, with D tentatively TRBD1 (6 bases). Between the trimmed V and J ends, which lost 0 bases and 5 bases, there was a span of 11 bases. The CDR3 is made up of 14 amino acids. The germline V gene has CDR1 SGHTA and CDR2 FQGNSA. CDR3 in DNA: TGTGCCAGCAGCTTAGCGCAGGGGTCCAACGAGCAGTACTTC. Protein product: CASSLAQGSNEQYF.

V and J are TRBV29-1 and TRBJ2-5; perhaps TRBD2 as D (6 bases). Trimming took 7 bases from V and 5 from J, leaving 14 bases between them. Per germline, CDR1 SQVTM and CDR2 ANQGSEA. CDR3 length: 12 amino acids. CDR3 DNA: TGCAGCGGCGGGGAGAATAGCGAGACCCAGTACTTC. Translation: CSGGENSETQYF.

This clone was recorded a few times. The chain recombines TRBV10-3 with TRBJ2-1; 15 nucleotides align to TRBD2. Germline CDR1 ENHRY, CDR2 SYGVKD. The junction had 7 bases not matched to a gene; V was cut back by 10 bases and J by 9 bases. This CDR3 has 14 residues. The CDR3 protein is CATWTSGGATEQFF. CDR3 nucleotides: TGTGCCACCTGGACTAGCGGGGGGGCCACTGAGCAGTTCTTC.

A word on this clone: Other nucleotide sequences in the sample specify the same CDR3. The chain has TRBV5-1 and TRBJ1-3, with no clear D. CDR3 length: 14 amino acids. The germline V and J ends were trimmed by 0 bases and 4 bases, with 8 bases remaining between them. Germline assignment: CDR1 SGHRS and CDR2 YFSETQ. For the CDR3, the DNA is TGCGCCAGCAGCTTGGCAGCGAGCGGAAACACCATATATTTT. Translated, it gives CASSLAASGNTIYF.

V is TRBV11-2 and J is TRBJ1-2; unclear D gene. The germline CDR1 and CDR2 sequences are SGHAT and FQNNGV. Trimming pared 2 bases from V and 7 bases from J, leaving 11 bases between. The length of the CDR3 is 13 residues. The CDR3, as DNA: TGTGCCAGCAGCTTATCTAGAGCGGTTGGCTACACCTTC. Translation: CASSLSRAVGYTF.

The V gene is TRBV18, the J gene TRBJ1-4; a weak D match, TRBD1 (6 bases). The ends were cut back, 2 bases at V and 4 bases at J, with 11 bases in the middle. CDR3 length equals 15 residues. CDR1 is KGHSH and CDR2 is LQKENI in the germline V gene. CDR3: CASSPEQGLNEKLFF. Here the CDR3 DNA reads TGTGCCAGCTCACCAGAACAGGGCCTTAATGAAAAACTGTTTTTT.

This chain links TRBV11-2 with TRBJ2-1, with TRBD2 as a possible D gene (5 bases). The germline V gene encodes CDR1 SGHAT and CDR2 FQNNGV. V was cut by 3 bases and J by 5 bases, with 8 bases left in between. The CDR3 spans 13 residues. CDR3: CASSFGLNNEQFF. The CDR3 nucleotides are TGTGCCAGCAGCTTTGGACTCAACAATGAGCAGTTCTTC. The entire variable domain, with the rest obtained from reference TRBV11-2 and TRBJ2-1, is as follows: EAGVAQSPRYKIIEKRQSVAFWCNPISGHATLYWYQQILGQGPKLLIQFQNNGVVDDSQLPKDRFSAERLKGVDSTLKIQPAKLEDSAVYLCASSFGLNNEQFFGPGTRLTVL.

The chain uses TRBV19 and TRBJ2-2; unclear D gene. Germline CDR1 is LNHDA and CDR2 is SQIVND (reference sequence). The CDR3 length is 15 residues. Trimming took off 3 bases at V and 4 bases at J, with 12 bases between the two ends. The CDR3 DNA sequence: TGTGCCAGTAGTATCACACTTCGAGGCACCGGGGAGCTGTTTTTT. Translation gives CASSITLRGTGELFF.

CDR3: CASSQQVSSYEQYF. In DNA form, the CDR3 reads TGTGCCAGCAGCCAACAGGTGAGCTCCTACGAGCAGTACTTC. The chain links TRBV3-1 (or the pseudogene TRBV3-2) to TRBJ2-7; D ambiguous. CDR1 is LGHDT, CDR2 YNNKEL, per germline (reference sequence). Trimming shortened V by 2 bases and J by 0 bases, and 8 bases separated the two germline ends. The length of the CDR3 is 14 residues.

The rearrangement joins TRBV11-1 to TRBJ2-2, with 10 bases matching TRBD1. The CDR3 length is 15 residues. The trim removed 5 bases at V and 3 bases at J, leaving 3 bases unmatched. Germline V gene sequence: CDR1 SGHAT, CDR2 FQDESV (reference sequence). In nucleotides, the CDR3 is TGTGCCAGCAGCCTAGGGACAGGGGACACCGGGGAGCTGTTTTTT. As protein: CASSLGTGDTGELFF.

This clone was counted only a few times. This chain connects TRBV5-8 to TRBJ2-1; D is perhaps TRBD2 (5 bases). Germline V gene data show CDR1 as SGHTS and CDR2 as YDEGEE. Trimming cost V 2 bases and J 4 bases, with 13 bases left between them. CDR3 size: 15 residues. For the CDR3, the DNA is TGTGCCAGCAGCTTATCCGGACTTTCTTACAATGAGCAGTTCTTC. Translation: CASSLSGLSYNEQFF.

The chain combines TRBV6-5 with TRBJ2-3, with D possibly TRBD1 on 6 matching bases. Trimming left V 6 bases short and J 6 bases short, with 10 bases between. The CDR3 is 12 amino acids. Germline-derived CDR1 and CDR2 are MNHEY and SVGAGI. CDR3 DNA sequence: TGTGCCAGCAGCCTAAGGGGGGATACGCAGTATTTT. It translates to CASSLRGDTQYF.

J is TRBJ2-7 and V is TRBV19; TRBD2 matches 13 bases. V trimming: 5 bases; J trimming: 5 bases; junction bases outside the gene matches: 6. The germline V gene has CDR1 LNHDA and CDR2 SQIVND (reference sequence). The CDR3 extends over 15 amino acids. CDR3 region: CASSPPGLAGDEQYF. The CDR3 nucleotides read TGTGCCAGTAGTCCACCCGGACTAGCGGGAGACGAGCAGTACTTC. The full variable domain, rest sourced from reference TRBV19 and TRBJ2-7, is DGGITQSPKYLFRKEGQNVTLSCEQNLNHDAMYWYRQDPGQGLRLIYYSQIVNDFQKGDIAEGYSVSREKKESFPLTVTSAQKNPTAFYLCASSPPGLAGDEQYFGPGTRLTVT.

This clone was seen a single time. The CDR3: CASSPGRGSTDTQYF. The CDR3 coding sequence is TGTGCCAGCAGCCCTGGGAGGGGCAGCACAGATACGCAGTATTTT. This chain uses TRBV11-2 with TRBJ2-3, with 7 bases fitting TRBD2. The CDR3 has 15 residues. With V trimmed by 5 bases and J by 0 bases, 5 bases remained unmatched. CDR1 is SGHAT and CDR2 is FQNNGV in the germline V gene.

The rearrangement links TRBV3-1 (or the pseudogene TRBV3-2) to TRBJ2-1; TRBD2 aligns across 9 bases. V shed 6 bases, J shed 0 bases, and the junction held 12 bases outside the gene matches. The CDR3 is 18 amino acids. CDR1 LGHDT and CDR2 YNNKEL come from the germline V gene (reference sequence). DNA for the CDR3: TGTGCCAGCAGTCAGGCGGGGGGGAAACCGAGCTCCTACAATGAGCAGTTCTTC. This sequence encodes CASSQAGGKPSSYNEQFF.

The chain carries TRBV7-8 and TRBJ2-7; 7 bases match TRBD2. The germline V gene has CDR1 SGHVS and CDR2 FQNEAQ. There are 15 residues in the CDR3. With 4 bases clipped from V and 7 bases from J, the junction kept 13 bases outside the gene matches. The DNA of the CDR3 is TGTGCCAGCAGCTCTAGGTCTGGACTAGTCTTTGAGCAGTACTTC. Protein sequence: CASSSRSGLVFEQYF.

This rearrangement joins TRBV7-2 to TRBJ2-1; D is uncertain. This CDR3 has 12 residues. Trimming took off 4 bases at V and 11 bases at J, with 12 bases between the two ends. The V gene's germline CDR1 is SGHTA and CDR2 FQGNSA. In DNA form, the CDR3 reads TGTGCCAGCAGCTCCCCCCCGGGTCAGCAGTTCTTC. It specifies CASSSPPGQQFF. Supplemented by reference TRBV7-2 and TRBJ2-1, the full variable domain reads GAGVSQSPSNKVTEKGKDVELRCDPISGHTALYWYRQSLGQGLEFLIYFQGNSAPDKSGLPSDRFSAERTGGSVSTLTIQRTQQEDSAVYLCASSSPPGQQFFGPGTRLTVL.

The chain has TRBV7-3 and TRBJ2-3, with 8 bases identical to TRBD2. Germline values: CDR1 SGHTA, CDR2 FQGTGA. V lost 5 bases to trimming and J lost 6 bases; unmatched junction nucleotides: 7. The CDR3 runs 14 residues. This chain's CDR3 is CASSHGTRLDTQYF. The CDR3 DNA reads TGTGCCAGCAGCCACGGGACTAGACTGGATACGCAGTATTTT.

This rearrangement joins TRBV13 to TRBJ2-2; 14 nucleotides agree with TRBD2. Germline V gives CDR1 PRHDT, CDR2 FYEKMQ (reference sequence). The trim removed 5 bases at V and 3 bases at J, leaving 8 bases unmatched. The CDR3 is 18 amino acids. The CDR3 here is CASSLGLAGGVDTGELFF. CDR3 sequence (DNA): TGTGCCAGCAGCCTCGGACTAGCGGGAGGCGTGGACACCGGGGAGCTGTTTTTT.

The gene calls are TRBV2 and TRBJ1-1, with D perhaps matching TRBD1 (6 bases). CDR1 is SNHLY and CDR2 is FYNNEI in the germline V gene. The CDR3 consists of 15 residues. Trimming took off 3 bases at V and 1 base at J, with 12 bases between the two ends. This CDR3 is CASSDKTGRNTEAFF. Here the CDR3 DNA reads TGTGCCAGCAGTGATAAAACAGGGAGGAACACTGAAGCTTTCTTT.